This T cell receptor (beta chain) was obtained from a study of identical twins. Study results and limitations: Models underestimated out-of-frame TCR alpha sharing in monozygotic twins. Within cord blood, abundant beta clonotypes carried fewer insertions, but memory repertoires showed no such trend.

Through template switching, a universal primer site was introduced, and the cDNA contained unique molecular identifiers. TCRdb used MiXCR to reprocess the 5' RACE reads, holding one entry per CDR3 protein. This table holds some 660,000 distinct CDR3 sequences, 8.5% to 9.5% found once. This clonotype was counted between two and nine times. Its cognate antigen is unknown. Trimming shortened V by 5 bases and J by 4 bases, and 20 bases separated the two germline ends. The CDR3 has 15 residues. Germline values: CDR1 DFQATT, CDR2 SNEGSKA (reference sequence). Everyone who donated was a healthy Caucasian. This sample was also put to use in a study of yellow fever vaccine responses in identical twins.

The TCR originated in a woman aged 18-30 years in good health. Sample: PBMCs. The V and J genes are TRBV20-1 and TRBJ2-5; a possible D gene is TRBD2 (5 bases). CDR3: CSAAGQSWIRETQYF. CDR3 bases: TGCAGTGCTGCGGGCCAGAGTTGGATTCGAGAGACCCAGTACTTC.